Described below is a single T cell receptor beta chain sequence and its context. The sample is drawn from a study of graft-versus-host responses after intestinal transplantation. The repertoire was sequenced with immunoSEQ multiplex PCR; TCRdb's copy has only in-frame clones and lacks some. This sample has 90,000 to 100,000 clones, with roughly 88% found just once. The sequence came from a human patient who received an intestinal transplant, so some T cells may come from the graft donor. The specimen comprised PBMCs, sampled 255 days after intestinal transplant.

This CDR3 is CASKLGLTYEQYF. The CDR3 DNA is TGTGCCAGCAAGCTTGGACTTACCTACGAGCAGTACTTC. J is TRBJ2-7 and V is TRBV28; tentative D call: TRBD2 (5 bases). V was pared by 7 bases and J by 2 bases, with 12 bases between. Germline V gene lookup returns CDR1 MDHEN and CDR2 SYDVKM. This CDR3 region has 13 residues.